The clone carrying this T cell receptor (beta chain) was seen a single time. Its cognate antigen is unknown. These data originate in a study of cytomegalovirus exposure and HLA in healthy donors. On the study more broadly: Unique TCRs from HLA-typed donors, about 78 million of them, were held in an early data release.

PCR was performed using 60 Vbeta and 13 Jbeta primers. Generated by immunoSEQ multiplex PCR, the TCRdb table keeps only in-frame clones and is missing some. Of some 96,000 clones listed, about 80% are singletons. The V and J ends lost 1 base and 6 bases, in that order; junction bases with no gene match: 6. The CDR3 loop spans 15 amino acids. Germline-derived CDR1 and CDR2 are MDHEN and SYDVKM. Whole-study results and caveats: A list of roughly 160 TCR beta chains associated with cytomegalovirus was given. In a later analysis, parvovirus B19, influenza, CMV and Epstein-Barr virus appeared linked to several top co-occurrence clusters. An ancestry cluster, one associated with Asian ancestry, reportedly showed fewer N-insertions than the roughly 700-donor mean in a later analysis.

The sequenced material came from PBMCs. The V call is TRBV28, the J call TRBJ1-1; 9 bases map to TRBD1. The TCR sequence derives from a middle-aged man in good health and CMV-seronegative. The CDR3 sequence: CASSLSRDRVAEAFF. DNA of the CDR3: TGTGCCAGCAGTTTATCAAGGGACAGGGTGGCTGAAGCTTTCTTT. Combining the CDR3 with reference TRBV28 and TRBJ1-1 gives the whole variable domain DVKVTQSSRYLVKRTGEKVFLECVQDMDHENMFWYRQDPGLGLRLIYFSYDVKMKEKGDIPEGYSVSREKKERFSLILESASTNQTSMYLCASSLSRDRVAEAFFGQGTRLTVV.